This T cell receptor (beta chain) was captured by sequencing in a study of T cell responses to AZD1222 COVID-19 vaccine. Turning to the study itself: Pooled together were second doses at about 4 or about 12 weeks.

TCRdb's table, derived via immunoSEQ multiplex PCR, lists solely in-frame clones and lacks some. The sample comprises about 53,000 clones, roughly 84% of which are singletons, and approximately 30% rests with the top ten. This CDR3 has 16 amino acids. CDR1 is SGHNT, CDR2 YENEEA, per germline. V gave up 2 bases and J gave up 7 bases; unmatched junction bases: 7. V usage is TRBV11-3 and J usage is TRBJ2-1; 11 nucleotides line up with TRBD2. Here the sequenced sample was peripheral blood, taken on day 0 of AZD1222 vaccination. This receptor was obtained from an adult in good health. The CDR3 nucleotides are TGTGCCAGCAGCTTAAGTAGCGGGAGGGCCGGAAATGAGCAGTTCTTC. Translating gives CASSLSSGRAGNEQFF.